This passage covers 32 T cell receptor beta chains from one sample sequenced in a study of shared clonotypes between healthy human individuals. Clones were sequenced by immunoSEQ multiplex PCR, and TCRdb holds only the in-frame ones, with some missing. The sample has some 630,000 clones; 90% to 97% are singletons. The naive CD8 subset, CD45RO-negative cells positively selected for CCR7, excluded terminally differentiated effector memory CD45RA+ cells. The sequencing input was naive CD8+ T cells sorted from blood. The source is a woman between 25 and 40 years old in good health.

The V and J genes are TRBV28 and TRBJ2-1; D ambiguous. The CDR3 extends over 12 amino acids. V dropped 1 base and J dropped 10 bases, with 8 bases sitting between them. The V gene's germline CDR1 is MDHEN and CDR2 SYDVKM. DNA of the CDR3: TGTGCCAGCAGTTTATCCCCGCTAGAGCAGTTCTTC. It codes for CASSLSPLEQFF.

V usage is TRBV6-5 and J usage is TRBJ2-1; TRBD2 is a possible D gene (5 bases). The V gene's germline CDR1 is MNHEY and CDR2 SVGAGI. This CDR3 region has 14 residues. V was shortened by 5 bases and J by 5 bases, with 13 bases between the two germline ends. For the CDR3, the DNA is TGTGCCAGCAGTCCCCTGGCTAGCCACAATGAGCAGTTCTTC. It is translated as CASSPLASHNEQFF.

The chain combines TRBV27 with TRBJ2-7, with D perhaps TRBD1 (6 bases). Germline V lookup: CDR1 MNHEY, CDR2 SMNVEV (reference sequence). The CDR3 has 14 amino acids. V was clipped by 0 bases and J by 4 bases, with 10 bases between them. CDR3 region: CASSLSGHLYEQYF. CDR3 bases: TGTGCCAGCAGTTTATCGGGACACCTTTACGAGCAGTACTTC.

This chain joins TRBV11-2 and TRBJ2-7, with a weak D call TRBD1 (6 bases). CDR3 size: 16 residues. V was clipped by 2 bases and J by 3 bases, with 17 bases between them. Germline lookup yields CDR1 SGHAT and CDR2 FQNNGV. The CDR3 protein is CASSLIGTTPIYEQYF. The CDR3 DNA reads TGTGCCAGCAGCTTAATCGGGACAACTCCGATCTACGAGCAGTACTTC.

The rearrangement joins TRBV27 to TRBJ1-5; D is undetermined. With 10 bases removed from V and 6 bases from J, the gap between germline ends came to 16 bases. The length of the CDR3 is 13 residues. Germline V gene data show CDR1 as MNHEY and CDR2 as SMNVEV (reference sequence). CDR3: CATATSPLQPQHF. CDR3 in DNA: TGTGCCACCGCGACTTCCCCCCTTCAGCCCCAGCATTTT.

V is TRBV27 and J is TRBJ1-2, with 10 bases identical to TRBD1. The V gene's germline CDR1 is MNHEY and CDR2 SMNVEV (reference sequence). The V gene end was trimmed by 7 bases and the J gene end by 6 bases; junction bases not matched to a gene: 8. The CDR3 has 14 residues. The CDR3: CASKSGTGVDGYTF. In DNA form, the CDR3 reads TGTGCCAGCAAATCCGGGACAGGGGTCGATGGCTACACCTTC.

The CDR3 bases are TGTGCCAGCAGCCTTGGGGACAGTGAAGCTTTCTTT. As protein: CASSLGDSEAFF. The gene calls are TRBV5-8 and TRBJ1-1; 7 bases match TRBD1. V was clipped by 4 bases and J by 7 bases; unmatched bases: 4. The CDR3 covers 12 residues. The germline gives CDR1 SGHTS, CDR2 YDEGEE.

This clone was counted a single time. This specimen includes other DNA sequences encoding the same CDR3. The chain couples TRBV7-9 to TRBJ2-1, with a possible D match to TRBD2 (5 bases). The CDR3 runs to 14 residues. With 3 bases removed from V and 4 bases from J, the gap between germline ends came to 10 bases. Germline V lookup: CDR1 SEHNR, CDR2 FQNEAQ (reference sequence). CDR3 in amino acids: CASSLGGRYNEQFF. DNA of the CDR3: TGTGCCAGCAGCTTGGGCGGGCGGTACAATGAGCAGTTCTTC.

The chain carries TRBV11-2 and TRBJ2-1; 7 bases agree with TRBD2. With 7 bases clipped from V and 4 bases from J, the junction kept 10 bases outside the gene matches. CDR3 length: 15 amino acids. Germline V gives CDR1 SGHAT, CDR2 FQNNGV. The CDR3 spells CASMIFGAGYNEQFF. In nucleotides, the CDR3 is TGTGCCAGCATGATCTTTGGAGCGGGGTACAATGAGCAGTTCTTC. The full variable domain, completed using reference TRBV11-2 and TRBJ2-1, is EAGVAQSPRYKIIEKRQSVAFWCNPISGHATLYWYQQILGQGPKLLIQFQNNGVVDDSQLPKDRFSAERLKGVDSTLKIQPAKLEDSAVYLCASMIFGAGYNEQFFGPGTRLTVL.

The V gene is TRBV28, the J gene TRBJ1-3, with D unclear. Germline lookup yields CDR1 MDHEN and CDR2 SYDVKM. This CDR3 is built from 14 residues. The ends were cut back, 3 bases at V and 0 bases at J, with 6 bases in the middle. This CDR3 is CASSFKDSGNTIYF. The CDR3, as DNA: TGTGCCAGCAGTTTTAAAGACTCTGGAAACACCATATATTTT.

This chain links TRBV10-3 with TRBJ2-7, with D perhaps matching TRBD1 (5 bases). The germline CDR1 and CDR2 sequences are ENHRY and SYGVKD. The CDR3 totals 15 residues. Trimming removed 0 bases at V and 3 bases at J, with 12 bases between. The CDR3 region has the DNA TGTGCCATCAGTGAGTCAGGCCAGGGCCTCTACGAGCAGTACTTC. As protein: CAISESGQGLYEQYF.

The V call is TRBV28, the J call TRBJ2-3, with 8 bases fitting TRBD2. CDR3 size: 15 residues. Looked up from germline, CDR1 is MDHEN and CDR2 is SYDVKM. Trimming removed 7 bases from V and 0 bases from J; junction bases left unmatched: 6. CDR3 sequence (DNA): TGTGCCAGCAACGGGAGGGCCAGGAGCACAGATACGCAGTATTTT. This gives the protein CASNGRARSTDTQYF.

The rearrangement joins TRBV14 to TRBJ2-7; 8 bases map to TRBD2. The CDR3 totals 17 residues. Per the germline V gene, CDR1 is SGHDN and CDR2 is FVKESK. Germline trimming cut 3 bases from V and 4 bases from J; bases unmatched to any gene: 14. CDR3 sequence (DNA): TGTGCCAGCAGCCACGGGGGATCGAGCGGGAGTCCTTACGAGCAGTACTTC. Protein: CASSHGGSSGSPYEQYF.

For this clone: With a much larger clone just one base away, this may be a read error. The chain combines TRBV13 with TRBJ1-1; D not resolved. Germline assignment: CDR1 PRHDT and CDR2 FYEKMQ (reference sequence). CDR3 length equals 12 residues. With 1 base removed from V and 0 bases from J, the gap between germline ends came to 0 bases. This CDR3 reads CASSLVNTEAFF. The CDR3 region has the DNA TGTGCCAGCAGCTTAGTGAACACTGAAGCTTTCTTT.

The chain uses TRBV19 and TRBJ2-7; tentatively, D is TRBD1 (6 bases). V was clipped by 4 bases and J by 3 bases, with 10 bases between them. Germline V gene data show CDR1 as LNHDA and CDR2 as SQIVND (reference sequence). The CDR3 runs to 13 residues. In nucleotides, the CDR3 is TGTGCCAGTAGTAACGGACAGCTCTACGAGCAGTACTTC. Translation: CASSNGQLYEQYF.

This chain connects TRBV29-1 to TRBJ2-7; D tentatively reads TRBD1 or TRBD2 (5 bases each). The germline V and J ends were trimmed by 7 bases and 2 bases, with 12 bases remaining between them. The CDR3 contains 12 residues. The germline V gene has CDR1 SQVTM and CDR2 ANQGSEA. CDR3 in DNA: TGCAGCGCGGGACGGCGGACCTACGAGCAGTACTTC. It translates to CSAGRRTYEQYF.

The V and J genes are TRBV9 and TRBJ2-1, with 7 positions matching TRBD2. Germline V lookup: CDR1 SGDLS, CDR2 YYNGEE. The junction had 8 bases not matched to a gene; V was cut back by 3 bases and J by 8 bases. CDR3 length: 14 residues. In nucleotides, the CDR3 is TGTGCCAGCAGCGGAGGGGACTACCAAGATGAGCAGTTCTTC. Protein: CASSGGDYQDEQFF. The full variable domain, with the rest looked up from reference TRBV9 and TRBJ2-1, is DSGVTQTPKHLITATGQRVTLRCSPRSGDLSVYWYQQSLDQGLQFLIQYYNGEERAKGNILERFSAQQFPDLHSELNLSSLELGDSALYFCASSGGDYQDEQFFGPGTRLTVL.

CDR3 DNA: TGCAGCGTCGACAACAGCGGGAGGGCTTTAGAGACCCAGTACTTC. Translated, it gives CSVDNSGRALETQYF. The chain links TRBV29-1 to TRBJ2-5; 10 bases align to TRBD2. The junction had 11 bases not matched to a gene; V was cut back by 6 bases and J by 4 bases. The CDR3 consists of 15 residues. From germline, CDR1 is SQVTM and CDR2 ANQGSEA. Drawing the rest from reference TRBV29-1 and TRBJ2-5, the complete variable domain is SAVISQKPSRDICQRGTSLTIQCQVDSQVTMMFWYRQQPGQSLTLIATANQGSEATYESGFVIDKFPISRPNLTFSTLTVSNMSPEDSSIYLCSVDNSGRALETQYFGPGTRLLVL.

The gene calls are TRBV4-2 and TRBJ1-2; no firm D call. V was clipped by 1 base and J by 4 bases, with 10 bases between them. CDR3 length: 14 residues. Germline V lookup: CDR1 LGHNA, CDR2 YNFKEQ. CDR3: CASSQAGLSYGYTF. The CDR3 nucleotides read TGTGCCAGCAGCCAAGCAGGTCTCTCCTATGGCTACACCTTC.

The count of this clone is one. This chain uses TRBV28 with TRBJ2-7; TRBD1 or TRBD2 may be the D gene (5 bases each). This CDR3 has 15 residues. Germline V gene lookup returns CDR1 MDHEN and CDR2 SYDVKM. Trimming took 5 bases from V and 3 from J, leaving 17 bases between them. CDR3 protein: CASSPTGQPDYEQYF. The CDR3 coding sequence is TGTGCCAGCAGTCCCACGGGGCAGCCAGACTACGAGCAGTACTTC.

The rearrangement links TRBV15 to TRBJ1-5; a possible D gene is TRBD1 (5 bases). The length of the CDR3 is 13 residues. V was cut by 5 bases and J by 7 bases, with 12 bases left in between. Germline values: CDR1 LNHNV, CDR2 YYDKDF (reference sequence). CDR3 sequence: CATSPGGGQPQHF. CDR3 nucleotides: TGTGCCACCAGCCCTGGGGGGGGGCAGCCCCAGCATTTT.

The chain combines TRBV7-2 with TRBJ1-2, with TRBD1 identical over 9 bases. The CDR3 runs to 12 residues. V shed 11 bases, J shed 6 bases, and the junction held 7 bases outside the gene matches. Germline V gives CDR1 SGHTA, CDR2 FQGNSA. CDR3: CAEGDRANGYTF. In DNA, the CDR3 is TGTGCCGAGGGGGACAGGGCTAATGGCTACACCTTC.

CDR3: CANSGTSQNNEQFF. CDR3 sequence (DNA): TGTGCCAACTCCGGGACTAGCCAGAACAATGAGCAGTTCTTC. The chain recombines TRBV2 with TRBJ2-1, with 9 bases matching TRBD2. Germline CDR1 and CDR2: SNHLY and FYNNEI. Trimming cost V 10 bases and J 5 bases; bases outside gene matches: 9. The CDR3 runs 14 residues.

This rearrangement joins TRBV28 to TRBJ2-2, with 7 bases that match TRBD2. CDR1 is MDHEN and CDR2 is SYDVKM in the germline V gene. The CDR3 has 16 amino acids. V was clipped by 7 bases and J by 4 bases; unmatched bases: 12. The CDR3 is CASNDLREATTGELFF. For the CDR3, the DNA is TGTGCCAGCAATGACCTCCGGGAGGCAACCACCGGGGAGCTGTTTTTT. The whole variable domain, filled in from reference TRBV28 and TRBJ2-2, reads DVKVTQSSRYLVKRTGEKVFLECVQDMDHENMFWYRQDPGLGLRLIYFSYDVKMKEKGDIPEGYSVSREKKERFSLILESASTNQTSMYLCASNDLREATTGELFFGEGSRLTVL.

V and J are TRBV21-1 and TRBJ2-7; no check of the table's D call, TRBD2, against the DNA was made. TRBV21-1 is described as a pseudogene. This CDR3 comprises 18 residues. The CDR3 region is CASSTPPGLANSSYEQYF. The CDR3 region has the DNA TGTGCCAGCAGCACCCCCCCCGGACTAGCGAACAGCTCCTACGAGCAGTACTTC.

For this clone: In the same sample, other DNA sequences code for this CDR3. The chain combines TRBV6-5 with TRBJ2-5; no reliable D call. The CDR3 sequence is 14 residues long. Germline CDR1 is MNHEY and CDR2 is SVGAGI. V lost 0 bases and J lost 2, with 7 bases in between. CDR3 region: CASSYSGNQETQYF. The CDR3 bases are TGTGCCAGCAGTTACTCGGGAAATCAAGAGACCCAGTACTTC.

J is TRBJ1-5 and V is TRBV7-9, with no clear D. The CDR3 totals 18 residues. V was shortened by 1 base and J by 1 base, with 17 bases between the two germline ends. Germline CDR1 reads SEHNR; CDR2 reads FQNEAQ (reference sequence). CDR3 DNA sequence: TGTGCCAGCAGCTTAGGGTGGGTAGGGAAGAGAAGCAATCAGCCCCAGCATTTT. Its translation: CASSLGWVGKRSNQPQHF.

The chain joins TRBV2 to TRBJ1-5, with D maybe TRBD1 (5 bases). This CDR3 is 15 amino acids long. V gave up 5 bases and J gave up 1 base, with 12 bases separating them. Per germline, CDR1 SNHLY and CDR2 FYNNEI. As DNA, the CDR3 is TGTGCCAGCAGTTCCGGGACGAAGAGCAATCAGCCCCAGCATTTT. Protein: CASSSGTKSNQPQHF.

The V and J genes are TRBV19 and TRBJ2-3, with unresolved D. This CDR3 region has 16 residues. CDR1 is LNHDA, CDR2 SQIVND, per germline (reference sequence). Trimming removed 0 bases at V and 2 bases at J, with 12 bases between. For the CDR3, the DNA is TGTGCCAGTAGTATAGATCTTTGGGGAAACACAGATACGCAGTATTTT. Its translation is CASSIDLWGNTDTQYF.

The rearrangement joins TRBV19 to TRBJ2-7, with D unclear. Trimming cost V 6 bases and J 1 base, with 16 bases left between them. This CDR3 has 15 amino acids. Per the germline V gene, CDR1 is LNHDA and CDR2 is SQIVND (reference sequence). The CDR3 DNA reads TGTGCCAGTAGCCTTTATAGTGTCGGATCCTACGAGCAGTACTTC. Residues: CASSLYSVGSYEQYF.

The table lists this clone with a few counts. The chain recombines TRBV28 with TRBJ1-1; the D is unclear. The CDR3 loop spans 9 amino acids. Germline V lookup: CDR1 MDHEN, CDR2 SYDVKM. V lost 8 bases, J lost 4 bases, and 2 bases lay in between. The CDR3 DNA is TGTGCCAGCGGCACTGAAGCTTTCTTT. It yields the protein CASGTEAFF.

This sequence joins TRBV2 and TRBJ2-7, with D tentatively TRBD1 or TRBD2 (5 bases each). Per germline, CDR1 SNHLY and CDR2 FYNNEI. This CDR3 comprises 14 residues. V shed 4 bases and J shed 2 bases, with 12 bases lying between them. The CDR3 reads CASSAGTSPYEQYF. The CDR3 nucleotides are TGTGCCAGCAGTGCCGGGACGTCACCCTACGAGCAGTACTTC.